This TCR beta chain was retrieved from a study of human T cells and chemical hapten exposure. From the RACE reads, TCRdb called clonotypes with MiXCR, one entry per CDR3 protein. Seen here are some 96,000 distinct CDR3 sequences, roughly 27% observed once, and the top ten hold 10% to 13%. V lost 5 bases and J lost 7; bases outside the gene matches: 7. The CDR3 is made up of 14 amino acids. Regarding time point: patch test 3, about 24 weeks after DPC sensitization. The treatment is: therapeutic diphenylcyclopropenone sensitization with weekly scalp DPC. The sequence derives from a man in his forties or fifties with alopecia areata. Some clones in this sample may be carry-over from other donors' samples. Material: whole blood, obtained in connection with sensitization to the hapten diphenylcyclopropenone (DPC). This chain links TRBV12-3 or TRBV12-4 with TRBJ2-3, with 9 bases identical to TRBD2. The CDR3 DNA sequence: TGTGCCAGCAGTAATAGCGGGAGAGAAAATACGCAGTATTTT. This codes for CASSNSGRENTQYF.